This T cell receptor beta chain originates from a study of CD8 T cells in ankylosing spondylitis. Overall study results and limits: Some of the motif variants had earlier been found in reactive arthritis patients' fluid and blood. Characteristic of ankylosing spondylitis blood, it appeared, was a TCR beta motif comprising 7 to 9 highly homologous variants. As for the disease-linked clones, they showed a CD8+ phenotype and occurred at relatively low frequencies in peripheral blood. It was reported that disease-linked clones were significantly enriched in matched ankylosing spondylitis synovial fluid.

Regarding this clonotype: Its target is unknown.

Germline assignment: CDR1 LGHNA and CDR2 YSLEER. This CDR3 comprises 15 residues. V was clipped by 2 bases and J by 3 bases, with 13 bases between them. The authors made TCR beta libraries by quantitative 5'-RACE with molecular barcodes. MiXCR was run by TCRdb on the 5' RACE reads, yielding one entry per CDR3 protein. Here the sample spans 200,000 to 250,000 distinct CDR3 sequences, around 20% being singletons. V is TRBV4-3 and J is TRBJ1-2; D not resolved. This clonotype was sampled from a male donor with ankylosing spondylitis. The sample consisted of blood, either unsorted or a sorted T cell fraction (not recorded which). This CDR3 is CASSQSRTTDYGYTF. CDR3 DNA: TGCGCCAGCAGCCAATCAAGGACCACCGACTATGGCTACACCTTC.